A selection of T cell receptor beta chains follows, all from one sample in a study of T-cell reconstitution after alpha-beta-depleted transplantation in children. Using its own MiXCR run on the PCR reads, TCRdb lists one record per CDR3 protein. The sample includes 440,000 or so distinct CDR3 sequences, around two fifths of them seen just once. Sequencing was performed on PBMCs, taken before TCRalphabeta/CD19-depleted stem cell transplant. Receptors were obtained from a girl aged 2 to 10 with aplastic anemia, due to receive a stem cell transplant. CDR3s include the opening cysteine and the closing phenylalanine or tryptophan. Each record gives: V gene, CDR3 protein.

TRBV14	CASSQDGGSGDTQYF
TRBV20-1	CSARKREATYEQYF
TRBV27	CATKESGGSYNEQFF
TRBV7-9	CASSSTRGGHDAQYF
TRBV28	CASSSSDAGYGYTF
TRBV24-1	CATSGNSGLGSYNEQFF
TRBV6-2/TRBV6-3	CASSYQGPERGDTQYF
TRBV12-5	CASGLVIGSYNEQFF
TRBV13	CASTEAGLYNVDEQFF
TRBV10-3	CATSATGAYGYTF
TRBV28	CASSFSSGGSYEQYF
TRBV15	CATSRSPLDYGYTF